Described below is a single TCR beta chain sequence and its context. Its antigen is not identified. This sample stems from a study of cytomegalovirus exposure and HLA in healthy donors. Notes on the study in general: A reported reduction in N-insertions relative to the 666-donor mean was seen in an Asian-associated ancestry cluster in a later analysis.

13 Jbeta primers and 60 Vbeta primers were used for the PCR. This table comes from immunoSEQ multiplex PCR, and its TCRdb copy is limited to in-frame clones, with some not included. The repertoire holds 85,000 to 90,000 clones, with just under 90% as singletons. V gave up 0 bases and J gave up 5 bases, with 13 bases separating them. The CDR3 runs to 15 residues. Germline V gene lookup returns CDR1 MNHNY and CDR2 SVGAGI (reference sequence). The sequence was obtained from a man aged 18 to 30 in good health and CMV-seronegative. The source material was PBMCs. The chain couples TRBV6-6 to TRBJ1-1; D gene ambiguous. CDR3 in DNA: TGTGCCAGCAGTTACTCTGGACTTGCGGAAACTGAAGCTTTCTTT. Amino acid sequence: CASSYSGLAETEAFF.